Listed here is a single TCR beta chain. This sample was included in a study of OX40 agonist ivuxolimab in advanced cancers. Generated by immunoSEQ multiplex PCR, the TCRdb table keeps only in-frame clones and is missing some. The sample shows about 83,000 clones, about 85% of them seen only once. Germline loops: CDR1 SGDLS, CDR2 YYNGEE. The CDR3 covers 15 residues. Trimming removed 0 bases from V and 9 bases from J, with 16 bases in between. The TCR originated in an adult with an advanced solid tumor such as melanoma, head and neck, liver or kidney cancer. Sample: CD4+ or CD8+ T cells sorted from blood, taken in a trial of the OX40 agonist ivuxolimab. This chain links TRBV9 with TRBJ2-1, with a weak D call TRBD1 (6 bases). The CDR3 region has the DNA TGTGCCAGCAGCGTAGCTTGGGGGCTTGGGGGTGAGCAGTTCTTC. It codes for CASSVAWGLGGEQFF.